The 4 T cell receptor beta chains presented below share a single source sample, sequenced in a study of response to subunit inactivated influenza vaccine. TCRdb reanalysed the RT-PCR reads using MiXCR and keeps one entry per CDR3 protein. The table has some 640,000 distinct CDR3 sequences, more than 11% seen once. The sequenced sample was PBMCs from blood, obtained 14 to 15 days before vaccination. All receptors come from a man aged 50 to 60 who received an inactivated influenza vaccine.

This clonotype was observed a handful of times. This chain links TRBV3-1 with TRBJ2-7; tentative D call: TRBD2 (5 bases). The CDR3 has 13 amino acids. Trimming cost V 2 bases and J 2 bases, with 7 bases left between them. Looked up from germline, CDR1 is LGHDT and CDR2 is YNNKEL (reference sequence). This chain's CDR3 is CASSQRTPYEQYF. The CDR3 nucleotides are TGTGCCAGCAGCCAACGGACTCCCTACGAGCAGTACTTC.

CDR3 protein: CASSHGIRSRQPQHF. The CDR3 bases are TGTGCCAGCAGTCATGGTATTAGATCCCGACAGCCCCAGCATTTT. The chain uses TRBV28 and TRBJ1-5; D is unresolved. V lost 5 bases to trimming and J lost 7 bases, with 18 bases between them. The CDR3 is 15 amino acids. Germline CDR1 MDHEN, CDR2 SYDVKM.

This clonotype was detected ten times or more. The chain links TRBV5-1 to TRBJ2-3, with a tentative D call TRBD1 (6 bases). Germline CDR1 reads SGHRS; CDR2 reads YFSETQ. The CDR3 contains 16 residues. V was pared by 0 bases and J by 0 bases, with 11 bases between. CDR3 coding DNA: TGCGCCAGCAGCTTGGAGGGACACCCTAGCACAGATACGCAGTATTTT. It encodes CASSLEGHPSTDTQYF.

The chain joins TRBV12-3 or TRBV12-4 to TRBJ2-5; TRBD2 is a possible D gene (6 bases). The CDR3 covers 13 residues. V lost 6 bases and J lost 5, with 13 bases in between. CDR3 bases: TGTGCCAGCAGCCCCGGGACTTGGGAGACCCAGTACTTC. Protein: CASSPGTWETQYF.